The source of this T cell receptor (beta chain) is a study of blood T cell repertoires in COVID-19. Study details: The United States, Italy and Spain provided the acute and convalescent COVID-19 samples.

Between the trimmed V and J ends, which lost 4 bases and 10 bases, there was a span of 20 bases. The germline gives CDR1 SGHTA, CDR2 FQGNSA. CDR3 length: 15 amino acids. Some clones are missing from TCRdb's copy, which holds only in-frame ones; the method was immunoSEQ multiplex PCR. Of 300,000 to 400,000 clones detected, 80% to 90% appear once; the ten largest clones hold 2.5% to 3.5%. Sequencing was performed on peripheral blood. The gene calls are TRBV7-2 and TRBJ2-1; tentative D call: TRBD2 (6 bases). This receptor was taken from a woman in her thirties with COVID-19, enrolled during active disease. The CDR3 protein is CASSSRPGTPVEQFF. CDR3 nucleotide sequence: TGTGCCAGCAGCTCAAGACCCGGGACTCCTGTAGAGCAGTTCTTC.